This TCR beta chain was sequenced during a study of blood T cell repertoires in COVID-19. Study background: Samples came from the United States, Italy and Spain, spanning acute and convalescent COVID-19. Sources were T cells, B-cell-depleted T cells, or PBMCs; the material itself was cDNA or gDNA.

Original processing notes: Researchers report that nucleated cell counts were estimated from reference gene primer amplification. The table came from immunoSEQ multiplex PCR; TCRdb's copy has only in-frame clones and leaves some out. Clone size and the V and J calls come from that table; the DNA yielded D and trimming. The sample shows roughly 60,000 clones, around 90% of them seen only once. The CDR3 is 14 residues long. Trimming cost V 3 bases and J 3 bases, with 14 bases left between them. Germline assignment: CDR1 DFQATT and CDR2 SNEGSKA (reference sequence). Sequenced: peripheral blood. V is TRBV20-1 and J is TRBJ2-5, with D possibly being TRBD2 (6 bases). The source is a human donor with acute or convalescent COVID-19. The donor label of this sample is uncertain. DNA of the CDR3: TGCAGTGCTAGTTTGTTAAGGAGGGAAGAGACCCAGTACTTC. Its translation: CSASLLRREETQYF.